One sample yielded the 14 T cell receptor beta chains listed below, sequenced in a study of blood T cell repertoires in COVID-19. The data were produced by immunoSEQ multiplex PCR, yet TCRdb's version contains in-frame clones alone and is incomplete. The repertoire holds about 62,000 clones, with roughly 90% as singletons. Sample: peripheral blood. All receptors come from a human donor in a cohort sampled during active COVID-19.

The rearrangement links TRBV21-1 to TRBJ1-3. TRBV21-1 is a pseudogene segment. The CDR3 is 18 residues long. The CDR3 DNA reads TGTGCCAGCAGCAAAAAGCATAGGACTCCCAACTCTGGAAACACCATATATTTT. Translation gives CASSKKHRTPNSGNTIYF.

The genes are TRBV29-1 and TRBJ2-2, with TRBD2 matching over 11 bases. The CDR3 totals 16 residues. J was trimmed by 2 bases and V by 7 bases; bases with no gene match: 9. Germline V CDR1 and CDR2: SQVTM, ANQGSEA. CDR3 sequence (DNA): TGCAGCGCCACCGCGACTAGCGGGATTAACACCGGGGAGCTGTTTTTT. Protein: CSATATSGINTGELFF.

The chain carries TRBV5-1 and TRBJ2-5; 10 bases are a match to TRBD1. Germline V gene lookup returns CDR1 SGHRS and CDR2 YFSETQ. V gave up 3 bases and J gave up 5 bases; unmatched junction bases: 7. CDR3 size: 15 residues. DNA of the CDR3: TGCGCCAGCAGCTCCGGGACAGGGGAGTTGGAGACCCAGTACTTC. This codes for CASSSGTGELETQYF.

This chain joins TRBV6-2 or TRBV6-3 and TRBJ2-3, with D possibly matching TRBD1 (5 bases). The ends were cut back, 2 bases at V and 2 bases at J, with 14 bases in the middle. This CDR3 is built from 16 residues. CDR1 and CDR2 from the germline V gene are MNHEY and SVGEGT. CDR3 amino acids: CASSYRGGPYTDTQYF. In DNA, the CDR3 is TGTGCCAGCAGTTACAGGGGTGGCCCCTACACAGATACGCAGTATTTT.

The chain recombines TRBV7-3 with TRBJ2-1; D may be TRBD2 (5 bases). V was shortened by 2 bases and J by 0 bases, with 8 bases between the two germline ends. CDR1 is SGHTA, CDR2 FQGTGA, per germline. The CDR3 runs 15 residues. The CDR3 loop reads CASSLQGSSYNEQFF. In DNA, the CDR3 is TGTGCCAGCAGCTTACAAGGGAGCTCCTACAATGAGCAGTTCTTC. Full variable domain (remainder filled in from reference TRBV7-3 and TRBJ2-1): GAGVSQTPSNKVTEKGKYVELRCDPISGHTALYWYRQSLGQGPEFLIYFQGTGAADDSGLPNDRFFAVRPEGSVSTLKIQRTERGDSAVYLCASSLQGSSYNEQFFGPGTRLTVL.

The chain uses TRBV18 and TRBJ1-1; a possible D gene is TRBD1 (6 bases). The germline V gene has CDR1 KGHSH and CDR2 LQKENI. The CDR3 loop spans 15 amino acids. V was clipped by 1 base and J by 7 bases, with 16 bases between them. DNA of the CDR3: TGTGCCAGCTCACCACGCGAGACAGGCGCCGGTGAAGCTTTCTTT. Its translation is CASSPRETGAGEAFF.

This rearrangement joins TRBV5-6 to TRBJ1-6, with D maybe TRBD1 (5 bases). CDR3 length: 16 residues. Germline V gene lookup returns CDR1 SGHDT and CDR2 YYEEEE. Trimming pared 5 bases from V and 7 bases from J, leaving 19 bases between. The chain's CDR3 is CASSSGRVSLNSPLHF. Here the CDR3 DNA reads TGTGCCAGCAGTTCCGGCAGGGTTAGCTTAAATTCACCCCTCCACTTT.

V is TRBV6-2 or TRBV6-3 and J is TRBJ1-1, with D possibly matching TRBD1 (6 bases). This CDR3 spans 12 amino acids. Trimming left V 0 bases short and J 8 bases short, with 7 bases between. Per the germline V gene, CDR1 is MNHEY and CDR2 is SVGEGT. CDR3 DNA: TGTGCCAGCAGTTACTCAGGGGGAGAAGCTTTCTTT. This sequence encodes CASSYSGGEAFF.

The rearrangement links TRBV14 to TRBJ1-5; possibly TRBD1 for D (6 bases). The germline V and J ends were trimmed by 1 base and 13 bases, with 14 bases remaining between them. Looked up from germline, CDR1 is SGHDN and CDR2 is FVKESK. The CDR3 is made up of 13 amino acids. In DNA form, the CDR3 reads TGTGCCAGCAGCCAAGGACTACAGGGAATTCAGCATTTT. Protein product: CASSQGLQGIQHF.

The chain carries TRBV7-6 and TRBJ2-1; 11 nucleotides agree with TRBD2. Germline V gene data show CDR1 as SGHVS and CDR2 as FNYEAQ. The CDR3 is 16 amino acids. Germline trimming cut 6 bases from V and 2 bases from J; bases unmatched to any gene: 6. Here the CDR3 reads CASSSSGGAPYNEQFF. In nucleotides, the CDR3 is TGTGCCAGCAGTAGTAGCGGGGGGGCCCCCTACAATGAGCAGTTCTTC.

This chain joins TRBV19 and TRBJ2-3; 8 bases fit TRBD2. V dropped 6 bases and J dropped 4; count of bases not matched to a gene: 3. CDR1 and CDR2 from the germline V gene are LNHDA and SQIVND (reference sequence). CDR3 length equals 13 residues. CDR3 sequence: CASSRGLADTQYF. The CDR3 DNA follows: TGTGCCAGTAGCCGGGGACTAGCAGATACGCAGTATTTT.

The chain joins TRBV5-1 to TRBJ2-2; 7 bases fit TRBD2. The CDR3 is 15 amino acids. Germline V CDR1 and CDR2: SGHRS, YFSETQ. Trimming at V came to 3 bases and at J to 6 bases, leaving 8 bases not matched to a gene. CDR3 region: CASSSSLADAGELFF. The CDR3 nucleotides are TGCGCCAGCAGCTCGAGTCTAGCGGACGCCGGGGAGCTGTTTTTT.

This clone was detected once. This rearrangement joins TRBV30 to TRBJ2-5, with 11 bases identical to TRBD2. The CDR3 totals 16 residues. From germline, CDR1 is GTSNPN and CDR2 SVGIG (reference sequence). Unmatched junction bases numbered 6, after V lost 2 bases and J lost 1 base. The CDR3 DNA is TGTGCCTGGAGTATACCGGGACTAGCGGCCCAAGAGACCCAGTACTTC. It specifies CAWSIPGLAAQETQYF. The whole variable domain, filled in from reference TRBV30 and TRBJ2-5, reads SQTIHQWPATLVQPVGSPLSLECTVEGTSNPNLYWYRQAAGRGLQLLFYSVGIGQISSEVPQNLSASRPQDRQFILSSKKLLLSDSGFYLCAWSIPGLAAQETQYFGPGTRLLVL.

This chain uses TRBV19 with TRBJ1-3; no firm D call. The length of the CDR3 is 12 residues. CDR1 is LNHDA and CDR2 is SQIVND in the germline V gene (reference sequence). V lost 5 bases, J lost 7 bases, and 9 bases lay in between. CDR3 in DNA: TGTGCCAGTAGTTTCTCCCGGAACACCATATATTTT. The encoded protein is CASSFSRNTIYF.